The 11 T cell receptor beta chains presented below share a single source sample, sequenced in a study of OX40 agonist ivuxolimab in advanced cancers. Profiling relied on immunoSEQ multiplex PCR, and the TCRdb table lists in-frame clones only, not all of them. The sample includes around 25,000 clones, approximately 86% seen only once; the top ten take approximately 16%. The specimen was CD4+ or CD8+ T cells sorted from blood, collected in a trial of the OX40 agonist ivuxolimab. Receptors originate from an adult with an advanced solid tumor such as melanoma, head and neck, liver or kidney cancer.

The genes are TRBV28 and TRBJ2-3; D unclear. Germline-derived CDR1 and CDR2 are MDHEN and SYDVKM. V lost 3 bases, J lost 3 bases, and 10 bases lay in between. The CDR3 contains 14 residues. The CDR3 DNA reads TGTGCCAGCAGTTTGCAAACCGATACAGATACGCAGTATTTT. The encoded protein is CASSLQTDTDTQYF.

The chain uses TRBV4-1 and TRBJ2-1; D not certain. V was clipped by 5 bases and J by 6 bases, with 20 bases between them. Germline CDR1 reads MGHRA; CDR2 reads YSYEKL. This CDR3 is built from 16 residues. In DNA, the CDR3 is TGCGCCAGCAGCGCCCGCGAGGTTAGCATGGGCAATGAGCAGTTCTTC. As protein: CASSAREVSMGNEQFF.

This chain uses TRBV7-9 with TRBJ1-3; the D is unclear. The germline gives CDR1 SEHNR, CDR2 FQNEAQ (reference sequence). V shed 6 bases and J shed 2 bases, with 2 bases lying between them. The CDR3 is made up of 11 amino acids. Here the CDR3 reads CASRAGNTIYF. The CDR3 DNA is TGTGCCAGCAGGGCTGGAAACACCATATATTTT.

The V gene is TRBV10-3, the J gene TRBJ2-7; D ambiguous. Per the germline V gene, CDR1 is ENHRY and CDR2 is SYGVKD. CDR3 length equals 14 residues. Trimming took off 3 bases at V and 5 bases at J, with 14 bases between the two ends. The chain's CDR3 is CAISDSQRGHEQYF. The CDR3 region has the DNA TGTGCCATCAGTGACTCGCAGCGAGGCCACGAGCAGTACTTC.

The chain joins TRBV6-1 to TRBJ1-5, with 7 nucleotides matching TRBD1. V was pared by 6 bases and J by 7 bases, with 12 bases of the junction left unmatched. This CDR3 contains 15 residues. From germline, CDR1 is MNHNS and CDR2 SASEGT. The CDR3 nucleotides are TGTGCCAGCAGGGCCCGAAGGGACAGCTTCCAGCCCCAGCATTTT. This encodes CASRARRDSFQPQHF.

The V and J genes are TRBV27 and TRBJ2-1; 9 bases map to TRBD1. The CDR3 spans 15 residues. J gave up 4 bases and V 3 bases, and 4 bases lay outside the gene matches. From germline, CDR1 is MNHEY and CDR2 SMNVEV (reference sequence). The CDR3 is CASSFSGTGYNEQFF. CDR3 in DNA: TGTGCCAGCAGTTTCTCCGGGACAGGGTACAATGAGCAGTTCTTC.

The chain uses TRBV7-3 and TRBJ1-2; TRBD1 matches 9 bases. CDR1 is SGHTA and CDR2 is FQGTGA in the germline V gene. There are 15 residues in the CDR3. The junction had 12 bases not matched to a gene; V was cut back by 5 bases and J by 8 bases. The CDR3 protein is CASSASGTGYDGYTF. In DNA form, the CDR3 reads TGTGCCAGCAGCGCTTCCGGGACAGGGTATGACGGCTACACCTTC.

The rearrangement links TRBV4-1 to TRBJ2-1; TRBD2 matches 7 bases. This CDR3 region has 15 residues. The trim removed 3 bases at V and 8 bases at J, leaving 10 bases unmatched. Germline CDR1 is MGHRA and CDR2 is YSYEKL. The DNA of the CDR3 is TGCGCCAGCAGCCAGGCGGTGGGGGAGGGGTATGAGCAGTTCTTC. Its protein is CASSQAVGEGYEQFF.

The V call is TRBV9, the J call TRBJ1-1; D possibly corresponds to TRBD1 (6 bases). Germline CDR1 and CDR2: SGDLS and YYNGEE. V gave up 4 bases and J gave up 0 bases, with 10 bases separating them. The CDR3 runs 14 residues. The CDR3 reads CASSPSGVNTEAFF. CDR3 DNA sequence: TGTGCCAGCAGCCCCTCAGGGGTGAACACTGAAGCTTTCTTT. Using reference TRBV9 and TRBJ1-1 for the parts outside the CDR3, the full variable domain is DSGVTQTPKHLITATGQRVTLRCSPRSGDLSVYWYQQSLDQGLQFLIQYYNGEERAKGNILERFSAQQFPDLHSELNLSSLELGDSALYFCASSPSGVNTEAFFGQGTRLTVV.

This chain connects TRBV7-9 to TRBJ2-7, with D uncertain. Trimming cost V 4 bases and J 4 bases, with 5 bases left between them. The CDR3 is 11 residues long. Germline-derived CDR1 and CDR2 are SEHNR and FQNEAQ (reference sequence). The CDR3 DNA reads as TGTGCCAGCAGCTCTCAATACGAGCAGTACTTC. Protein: CASSSQYEQYF.

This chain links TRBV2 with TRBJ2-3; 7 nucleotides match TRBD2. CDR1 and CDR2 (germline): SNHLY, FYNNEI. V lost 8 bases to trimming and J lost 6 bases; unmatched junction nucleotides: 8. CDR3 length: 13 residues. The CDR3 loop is CASLGGVGDTQYF. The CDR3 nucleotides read TGTGCCAGCTTGGGGGGGGTCGGGGATACGCAGTATTTT. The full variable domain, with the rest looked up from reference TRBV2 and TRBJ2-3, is EPEVTQTPSHQVTQMGQEVILRCVPISNHLYFYWYRQILGQKVEFLVSFYNNEISEKSEIFDDQFSVERPDGSNFTLKIRSTKLEDSAMYFCASLGGVGDTQYFGPGTRLTVL.